One and the same sample provided the 15 T cell receptor beta chains below, sequenced in a study of shared clonotypes between healthy human individuals. The method was immunoSEQ multiplex PCR; TCRdb's version includes in-frame clones alone and lacks a portion of them. This sample has about 450,000 clones, with 65% to 80% found just once. Sequenced input: PBMCs. Receptors originate from a woman aged 40 to 50 in good health. Some clones in this sample may be carry-over from other donors' samples.

This clone came up many times. The chain has TRBV6-1 and TRBJ2-7; D remains unclear. Germline-derived CDR1 and CDR2 are MNHNS and SASEGT. The length of the CDR3 is 13 residues. V gave up 7 bases and J gave up 3 bases, with 13 bases separating them. In DNA, the CDR3 is TGTGCCAGCACCTCATCCGGCTTCTACGAGCAGTACTTC. This codes for CASTSSGFYEQYF.

The chain has TRBV7-9 and TRBJ2-5; 8 bases are shared with TRBD1. The CDR3 totals 14 residues. The trim removed 3 bases at V and 4 bases at J, leaving 4 bases unmatched. Germline CDR1 reads SEHNR; CDR2 reads FQNEAQ (reference sequence). Here the CDR3 reads CASSLGGQAETQYF. The CDR3 DNA is TGTGCCAGCAGCTTGGGGGGACAGGCAGAGACCCAGTACTTC. Variable domain in full (rest from reference TRBV7-9 and TRBJ2-5): DTGVSQNPRHKITKRGQNVTFRCDPISEHNRLYWYRQTLGQGPEFLTYFQNEAQLEKSRLLSDRFSAERPKGSFSTLEIQRTEQGDSAMYLCASSLGGQAETQYFGPGTRLLVL.

Regarding this clone: One end of the junction varies from germline; a read error may be responsible. The chain employs TRBV5-1 and TRBJ2-1; TRBD2 agrees at 11 bases. The CDR3 spans 15 residues. CDR1 and CDR2 (germline): SGHRS, YFSETQ. The CDR3 is CAGSLTSGSINEQFF. In DNA form, the CDR3 reads TGCGCCGGCAGCCTCACTAGCGGGAGTATAAATGAGCAGTTCTTC.

This clone was counted many times. The chain has TRBV28 and TRBJ1-2, with D possibly TRBD1 on 6 matching bases. The CDR3 covers 13 residues. The germline gives CDR1 MDHEN, CDR2 SYDVKM. Trimming took off 7 bases at V and 3 bases at J, with 12 bases between the two ends. The CDR3 nucleotides are TGTGCCAGCAACGAGGGGGGTTACTATGGCTACACCTTC. Translating it yields CASNEGGYYGYTF.

This CDR3 is CASSQEATPDRHYEQYF. CDR3 coding DNA: TGCGCCAGCAGCCAAGAAGCGACACCTGACAGGCACTACGAGCAGTACTTC. This chain links TRBV4-3 with TRBJ2-7; weak D call: TRBD1 (6 bases). Trimming removed 0 bases at V and 3 bases at J, with 18 bases between. CDR3 length equals 17 residues. Looked up from germline, CDR1 is LGHNA and CDR2 is YSLEER.

The chain employs TRBV30 and TRBJ2-1; the match to TRBD2 covers 16 bases. The germline gives CDR1 GTSNPN, CDR2 SVGIG (reference sequence). The CDR3 contains 16 residues. With V trimmed by 3 bases and J by 4 bases, 3 bases remained unmatched. This chain's CDR3 is CAWRGTSGRGYNEQFF. CDR3 coding DNA: TGTGCCTGGAGGGGGACTAGCGGGAGGGGTTACAATGAGCAGTTCTTC.

Of note for this clone: The same CDR3 also results from other DNA sequences found in this sample. This sequence joins TRBV4-1 and TRBJ2-2, with TRBD2 identical over 14 bases. This CDR3 contains 18 residues. The germline V gene has CDR1 MGHRA and CDR2 YSYEKL. Trimming took 1 base from V and 4 from J; bases not matched to a gene: 5. The CDR3 here is CASSQGGLAGVGTGELFF. CDR3 sequence (DNA): TGCGCCAGCAGCCAAGGGGGACTAGCGGGAGTCGGCACCGGGGAGCTGTTTTTT.

The chain has TRBV11-3 and TRBJ2-1; TRBD2 might be the D (6 bases). Germline assignment: CDR1 SGHNT and CDR2 YENEEA. Deletions cut 5 bases from V and 4 bases from J, with 18 bases between. This CDR3 spans 16 amino acids. The CDR3 reads CASSGSSVLGYNEQFF. The CDR3 DNA follows: TGTGCCAGCAGCGGGTCTAGCGTCTTGGGATACAATGAGCAGTTCTTC.

This sequence joins TRBV29-1 and TRBJ2-5; D perhaps matches TRBD1 (5 bases). V lost 6 bases to trimming and J lost 5 bases, with 10 bases between them. CDR1 and CDR2 from the germline V gene are SQVTM and ANQGSEA. The CDR3 contains 11 residues. The CDR3 region has the DNA TGCAGCGTAGGGAAGGGGGAGACCCAGTACTTC. Amino acids: CSVGKGETQYF.

This chain connects TRBV6-5 to TRBJ2-1, with D possibly matching TRBD2 (7 bases). Germline V gene lookup returns CDR1 MNHEY and CDR2 SVGAGI. Trimming removed 0 bases from V and 5 bases from J, with 14 bases in between. The CDR3 totals 16 residues. The CDR3 reads CASSYSARGGNNEQFF. DNA for the CDR3: TGTGCCAGCAGTTACTCGGCAAGGGGGGGGAACAATGAGCAGTTCTTC.

The chain uses TRBV5-1 and TRBJ1-2, with D unclear. This CDR3 region has 13 residues. From germline, CDR1 is SGHRS and CDR2 YFSETQ. The V gene lost 0 bases and the J gene lost 6 bases, with 9 bases spanning the gap. The CDR3 protein is CASSLGQQDGYTF. CDR3 coding DNA: TGCGCCAGCAGCTTGGGCCAGCAAGATGGCTACACCTTC.

The count of this clone is one. The rearrangement links TRBV4-1 to TRBJ1-2; D call uncertain. The CDR3 totals 16 residues. Germline values: CDR1 MGHRA, CDR2 YSYEKL. V lost 2 bases, J lost 1 base, and 14 bases lay in between. The CDR3 region has the DNA TGCGCCAGCAGCCAAAACTTTCCGGGAGTTAACTATGGCTACACCTTC. Protein: CASSQNFPGVNYGYTF.

CDR3 sequence: CASSIATSGRGYEQYF. The CDR3 region has the DNA TGTGCCAGCAGTATTGCGACTAGCGGGAGGGGGTACGAGCAGTACTTC. J is TRBJ2-7 and V is TRBV28, with 14 positions matching TRBD2. This CDR3 has 16 amino acids. Per germline, CDR1 MDHEN and CDR2 SYDVKM. Germline trimming cut 5 bases from V and 4 bases from J; bases unmatched to any gene: 7.

This chain joins TRBV10-3 and TRBJ2-1; 11 bases are shared with TRBD2. Trimming at V came to 5 bases and at J to 5 bases, leaving 2 bases not matched to a gene. CDR1 and CDR2 from the germline V gene are ENHRY and SYGVKD. CDR3 length equals 14 residues. The CDR3: CAISPGLADNEQFF. CDR3 in DNA: TGTGCCATCAGTCCGGGACTAGCGGACAATGAGCAGTTCTTC.

The chain combines TRBV6-5 with TRBJ1-4; tentatively, D is TRBD1 (5 bases). Trimming took 0 bases from V and 8 from J, leaving 13 bases between them. This CDR3 contains 15 residues. Germline V lookup: CDR1 MNHEY, CDR2 SVGAGI. The CDR3 DNA is TGTGCCAGCAGTTACTCTCGGCAGGGCTTGGAAAAACTGTTTTTT. Its protein product is CASSYSRQGLEKLFF.